These 14 T cell receptor beta chains came from one sample sequenced in a study of Ad26.COV2.S vaccination and SARS-CoV-2 variants. Libraries were prepared by immunoSEQ multiplex PCR; TCRdb keeps only in-frame clonotypes and omits some of them. The table lists under 600,000 clones, about 89% of them singletons. Noted treatment: roughly 20 received Ad26.COV2.S at low or high dose, single or two shots; 5 received placebo; per-sample allocation not given. Specimens were obtained on day 63 following the first vaccine or placebo injection. The material sequenced was peripheral blood, taken in a trial of Ad26.COV2.S vaccine versus placebo. Receptors originate from a person aged 18 to 59 who received the Ad26.COV2.S COVID-19 vaccine or a placebo.

The V gene is TRBV5-1, the J gene TRBJ2-7, with 8 positions matching TRBD1. Germline V lookup: CDR1 SGHRS, CDR2 YFSETQ. CDR3 length equals 15 residues. After removal of 2 bases from V and 3 bases from J, the junction contained 7 bases not matched to a gene. The CDR3 coding sequence is TGCGCCAGCAGCTTAGACACAGGGGGTCGCTACGAGCAGTACTTC. This sequence encodes CASSLDTGGRYEQYF.

The gene calls are TRBV11-3 and TRBJ2-1; 11 nucleotides align to TRBD2. Germline assignment: CDR1 SGHNT and CDR2 YENEEA. Trimming removed 4 bases from V and 0 bases from J; junction bases left unmatched: 8. The CDR3 consists of 18 residues. This chain's CDR3 is CASSSNGLAGSSYNEQFF. CDR3 bases: TGTGCCAGCAGCTCTAACGGACTAGCGGGCAGCTCCTACAATGAGCAGTTCTTC.

This clone has just a few counts. The chain employs TRBV24-1 and TRBJ1-1; D is uncertain. This CDR3 is 10 amino acids long. V was trimmed by 5 bases and J by 11 bases, leaving 8 bases between them. The germline CDR1 and CDR2 sequences are KGHDR and SFDVKD. The CDR3 here is CATSVDAAFF. CDR3 bases: TGTGCCACCAGTGTTGATGCGGCTTTCTTT.

The genes are TRBV6-6 and TRBJ2-3; TRBD2 might be the D (5 bases). Germline V lookup: CDR1 MNHNY, CDR2 SVGAGI (reference sequence). V dropped 5 bases and J dropped 6 bases, with 18 bases sitting between them. This CDR3 region has 15 residues. The CDR3 region is CASSPGGGGRDTQYF. The CDR3 coding sequence is TGTGCCAGCAGTCCCGGCGGAGGTGGGCGCGATACGCAGTATTTT.

This chain joins TRBV3-1 (or the pseudogene TRBV3-2) and TRBJ1-4, with D possibly being TRBD1 (6 bases). CDR1 is LGHDT and CDR2 is YNNKEL in the germline V gene (reference sequence). CDR3 length: 18 amino acids. Trimming pared 4 bases from V and 0 bases from J, leaving 18 bases between. CDR3 sequence (DNA): TGTGCCAGCAGCCCTTTTGGGGGCTATTTGACAACTAATGAAAAACTGTTTTTT. This gives the protein CASSPFGGYLTTNEKLFF.

The chain couples TRBV4-1 to TRBJ2-3, with D possibly being TRBD2 (5 bases). Germline CDR1 is MGHRA and CDR2 is YSYEKL. The CDR3 consists of 15 residues. V was pared by 1 base and J by 0 bases, with 8 bases between. The CDR3 reads CASSQVERSTDTQYF. In nucleotides, the CDR3 is TGCGCCAGCAGCCAAGTTGAGCGGAGCACAGATACGCAGTATTTT.

The chain employs TRBV6-5 and TRBJ1-5, with TRBD1 as a possible D gene (6 bases). CDR3 length: 13 residues. The ends were cut back, 6 bases at V and 9 bases at J, with 15 bases in the middle. Germline-derived CDR1 and CDR2 are MNHEY and SVGAGI. As DNA, the CDR3 is TGTGCCAGCAGGCAGACAGGTTTGGGGCCCCAGCATTTT. Protein: CASRQTGLGPQHF.

This clone was detected only a few times. The chain employs TRBV9 and TRBJ2-6; no firm D call. The length of the CDR3 is 14 residues. Trimming cost V 7 bases and J 0 bases, with 8 bases left between them. From germline, CDR1 is SGDLS and CDR2 YYNGEE. CDR3 in amino acids: CASAQDSGANVLTF. In DNA form, the CDR3 reads TGTGCCAGCGCCCAGGACTCTGGGGCCAACGTCCTGACTTTC.

The J gene is TRBJ1-2, the V gene TRBV12-3 or TRBV12-4; weak D call: TRBD1 (5 bases). The ends were cut back, 3 bases at V and 6 bases at J, with 11 bases in the middle. This CDR3 has 13 amino acids. CDR3 sequence (DNA): TGTGCCAGCAGTTTGGAAGGGGTCAATGGCTACACCTTC. This codes for CASSLEGVNGYTF.

The chain's CDR3 is CASSFWMNTEAFF. The DNA of the CDR3 is TGTGCCAGCAGCTTCTGGATGAACACTGAAGCTTTCTTT. The chain recombines TRBV7-2 with TRBJ1-1; D unclear. Germline V gene sequence: CDR1 SGHTA, CDR2 FQGNSA. Trimming stripped 3 bases from V and 0 bases from J, with 5 bases between. This CDR3 is built from 13 residues. The full variable domain, in which reference TRBV7-2 and TRBJ1-1 provide the parts outside the CDR3, is GAGVSQSPSNKVTEKGKDVELRCDPISGHTALYWYRQSLGQGLEFLIYFQGNSAPDKSGLPSDRFSAERTGGSVSTLTIQRTQQEDSAVYLCASSFWMNTEAFFGQGTRLTVV.

The chain uses TRBV18 and TRBJ2-3; 10 nucleotides match TRBD2. Germline CDR1 KGHSH, CDR2 LQKENI. The CDR3 runs to 16 residues. V was pared by 3 bases and J by 3 bases, with 6 bases of the junction left unmatched. CDR3 in DNA: TGTGCCAGCTCACCCCTGCATAGCGGGGGGACAGATACGCAGTATTTT. Its translation: CASSPLHSGGTDTQYF.

J is TRBJ2-5 and V is TRBV6-1; no clear D gene. The CDR3 is 14 residues long. The V and J ends lost 3 bases and 1 base respectively, with 9 bases between them. Germline CDR1 and CDR2: MNHNS and SASEGT. The CDR3 coding sequence is TGTGCCAGCAGTGAGTGGGCAACCCAAGAGACCCAGTACTTC. It specifies CASSEWATQETQYF.

This chain joins TRBV6-6 and TRBJ1-5, with D tentatively TRBD1 (6 bases). The germline V and J ends were trimmed by 0 bases and 7 bases, with 16 bases remaining between them. Germline CDR1 MNHNY, CDR2 SVGAGI (reference sequence). CDR3 length: 16 residues. The CDR3 nucleotides read TGTGCCAGCAGTTACTCGGACAGACTTCGAGGACAGCCCCAGCATTTT. As protein: CASSYSDRLRGQPQHF.

This clone was seen only once. The chain's CDR3 is CASSLDRPRDGYTF. CDR3 bases: TGCGCCAGCAGCTTGGACAGGCCGAGGGATGGCTACACCTTC. The chain employs TRBV5-1 and TRBJ1-2; D may be TRBD1 (5 bases). Germline loops: CDR1 SGHRS, CDR2 YFSETQ. This CDR3 contains 14 residues. V shed 0 bases and J shed 6 bases, with 12 bases lying between them.